Given below is one T cell receptor beta chain in context. This CDR3 is 16 amino acids long. Trimming stripped 0 bases from V and 6 bases from J, with 14 bases between. The germline gives CDR1 SEHNR, CDR2 FQNEAQ (reference sequence). MiXCR, run by TCRdb on the 5' RACE reads, gives a single entry per CDR3 protein. The sample holds roughly 600,000 distinct CDR3 sequences, approximately 19% seen once. The source of the sample is a study of T-cell memory formation after mild COVID-19. This clonotype was sampled from an adult woman who had mild COVID-19 (a few samples of this study predate the infection). Cell type and time point are not known. The sample consisted of PBMCs or a T cell subset sorted from them (not recorded which). The chain is built from TRBV7-9 and TRBJ1-4; no reliable D call. In DNA form, the CDR3 reads TGTGCCAGCAGCTTAGCGATGGGAAGAAGGGATGAAAAACTGTTTTTT. Its protein is CASSLAMGRRDEKLFF.